Following are 22 T cell receptor beta chains from one sample sequenced in a study of blood T cells in healthy people across ages. Together with a sample-barcoded 5' primer, a J-beta primer mix was included in a second PCR lasting about 7 to 12 cycles. From the 5' RACE reads, TCRdb called clonotypes with MiXCR, one entry per CDR3 protein. Counted here are some 930,000 distinct CDR3 sequences, about 27% occurring once; the ten biggest clones make up around 9.6%. These data were also filed under a second study, of T cells of mothers and their children.

Sequencing was performed on blood. These receptors all come from a woman aged 40 to 50 in good health.

Only a few counts were recorded for this clonotype. The V gene is TRBV20-1, the J gene TRBJ2-3; D is perhaps TRBD1 (5 bases). CDR3 length equals 20 residues. Germline CDR1 DFQATT, CDR2 SNEGSKA (reference sequence). Trimming removed 0 bases from V and 1 base from J, with 26 bases in between. The CDR3 DNA reads TGCAGTGCTAGAGATCTTCCGTCTAATACAGGTCCAGCTGGCACAGATACGCAGTATTTT. Translation gives CSARDLPSNTGPAGTDTQYF.

This clonotype appeared many times. This chain uses TRBV20-1 with TRBJ2-3; 9 nucleotides line up with TRBD2. The CDR3 is made up of 14 amino acids. From germline, CDR1 is DFQATT and CDR2 SNEGSKA (reference sequence). The V segment lost 3 bases and the J segment 1 base; nucleotides outside the gene matches: 2. The CDR3 DNA sequence: TGCAGTGCTAGTTTAGCGGGGGGCACAGATACGCAGTATTTT. This sequence encodes CSASLAGGTDTQYF.

This sequence joins TRBV4-3 and TRBJ1-1; a weak D match, TRBD1 (5 bases). The V gene's germline CDR1 is LGHNA and CDR2 YSLEER. The CDR3 runs 15 residues. Trimming shortened V by 0 bases and J by 4 bases, and 12 bases separated the two germline ends. The CDR3 sequence: CASSQDWQGGTEAFF. The CDR3 coding sequence is TGCGCCAGCAGCCAAGATTGGCAGGGTGGCACTGAAGCTTTCTTT.

This clonotype was seen a few times. The gene calls are TRBV5-1 and TRBJ2-5; tentatively, D is TRBD1 (6 bases). Germline V gene lookup returns CDR1 SGHRS and CDR2 YFSETQ. The CDR3 covers 15 residues. V lost 4 bases and J 3 bases, leaving 16 bases between the germline ends. The CDR3, as DNA: TGCGCCAGCAGCCTGGGAGCCAGGACAGAAGAGACCCAGTACTTC. Protein sequence: CASSLGARTEETQYF.

The sample holds many counts of this clonotype. V is TRBV7-2 and J is TRBJ2-3, with unresolved D. CDR1 SGHTA and CDR2 FQGNSA come from the germline V gene. The CDR3 consists of 13 residues. Trimming pared 3 bases from V and 4 bases from J, leaving 8 bases between. Here the CDR3 DNA reads TGTGCCAGCAGCTTGGGATCCCCAGATACGCAGTATTTT. Its translation is CASSLGSPDTQYF.

The CDR3 region has the DNA TGTGCCAGCAGCGCTGCCCGGAACACCATATATTTT. This codes for CASSAARNTIYF. The rearrangement joins TRBV9 to TRBJ1-3, with unresolved D. The CDR3 runs 12 residues. Trimming removed 3 bases from V and 7 bases from J, with 8 bases in between. Germline loops: CDR1 SGDLS, CDR2 YYNGEE.

This clonotype was counted only a few times. The chain has TRBV20-1 and TRBJ1-1, with 9 nucleotides matching TRBD1. V trimming: 3 bases; J trimming: 4 bases; junction bases outside the gene matches: 6. The CDR3 is 14 amino acids. Germline CDR1 DFQATT, CDR2 SNEGSKA (reference sequence). The CDR3 sequence is CSASPRDRATEAFF. The DNA for the CDR3 is TGCAGTGCTAGCCCCCGGGACAGGGCCACTGAAGCTTTCTTT.

This clonotype was counted only a few times. The V call is TRBV5-4, the J call TRBJ1-2, with TRBD1 matching 9 bases. Germline V gene data show CDR1 as SGHNT and CDR2 as YYREEE (reference sequence). The CDR3 is made up of 13 amino acids. The V segment lost 2 bases and the J segment 8 bases; nucleotides outside the gene matches: 4. The CDR3 bases are TGTGCCAGCAGCTTAAGGACAGGGGTCGGCTACACCTTC. Amino acids: CASSLRTGVGYTF. Combining the CDR3 with reference TRBV5-4 and TRBJ1-2 gives the whole variable domain ETGVTQSPTHLIKTRGQQVTLRCSSQSGHNTVSWYQQALGQGPQFIFQYYREEENGRGNFPPRFSGLQFPNYSSELNVNALELDDSALYLCASSLRTGVGYTFGSGTRLTVV.

In nucleotides, the CDR3 is TGTGCCAGCAGTGTATACGGACAGGCCTACGAGCAGTACTTC. Its translation is CASSVYGQAYEQYF. The gene calls are TRBV6-1 and TRBJ2-7; 7 nucleotides match TRBD1. CDR1 MNHNS and CDR2 SASEGT come from the germline V gene. The CDR3 has 14 amino acids. Losses at the gene ends were 4 bases for V and 2 bases for J; bases not matched to a gene: 5.

This clonotype was detected a few times. The chain recombines TRBV5-6 with TRBJ2-7; D uncertain. The CDR3 runs 14 residues. V shed 2 bases and J shed 3 bases, with 12 bases lying between them. The germline gives CDR1 SGHDT, CDR2 YYEEEE. CDR3 region: CASSLTEEYYEQYF. Here the CDR3 DNA reads TGTGCCAGCAGCTTAACAGAAGAATACTACGAGCAGTACTTC.

This clonotype came up many times. The chain recombines TRBV18 with TRBJ2-7; D is unresolved. Trimming took off 6 bases at V and 3 bases at J, with 12 bases between the two ends. Germline V gives CDR1 KGHSH, CDR2 LQKENI. The CDR3 covers 13 residues. CDR3 loop: CASSPSAVYEQYF. The CDR3 DNA follows: TGTGCCAGCTCGCCATCGGCTGTCTACGAGCAGTACTTC.

This chain joins TRBV9 and TRBJ2-1; 8 nucleotides agree with TRBD2. This CDR3 is built from 14 residues. Germline trimming cut 4 bases from V and 6 bases from J; bases unmatched to any gene: 6. Per the germline V gene, CDR1 is SGDLS and CDR2 is YYNGEE. CDR3 loop: CASSPRTSSNEQFF. The CDR3 DNA is TGTGCCAGCAGCCCCCGGACTAGCAGCAATGAGCAGTTCTTC.

The V call is TRBV7-9, the J call TRBJ2-5; D ambiguous. This CDR3 comprises 12 residues. The V gene's germline CDR1 is SEHNR and CDR2 FQNEAQ (reference sequence). The ends were cut back, 6 bases at V and 5 bases at J, with 10 bases in the middle. The CDR3 bases are TGTGCCAGCAGTGATAGAGCTGAGACCCAGTACTTC. Residues: CASSDRAETQYF.

Turning to this clonotype: Relative to the germline gene, one junction end is altered; a read error may explain this. This sequence joins TRBV6-5 and TRBJ1-2; TRBD1 agrees at 9 bases. The length of the CDR3 is 16 residues. CDR1 and CDR2 from the germline V gene are MNHEY and SVGAGI. CDR3 protein: CASSRDGTGFIGGYTF. CDR3 coding DNA: TGCGCCAGCAGTAGGGATGGGACAGGGTTCATCGGTGGCTACACCTTC.

The V call is TRBV20-1, the J call TRBJ2-3; D is possibly TRBD2 (7 bases). CDR1 and CDR2 (germline): DFQATT, SNEGSKA (reference sequence). Deletions cut 6 bases from V and 6 bases from J, with 16 bases between. The CDR3 totals 13 residues. CDR3 region: CSAPLGGPDTQYF. The CDR3, as DNA: TGCAGTGCCCCCCTCGGGGGGCCGGATACGCAGTATTTT.

This clonotype was counted at least ten times. This sequence joins TRBV6-6 and TRBJ1-1; TRBD1 is a possible D gene (6 bases). The CDR3 runs 14 residues. Germline values: CDR1 MNHNY, CDR2 SVGAGI (reference sequence). V gave up 7 bases and J gave up 2 bases, with 14 bases separating them. The chain's CDR3 is CASTVRQANTEAFF. The CDR3 DNA follows: TGTGCCAGCACCGTAAGACAGGCTAACACTGAAGCTTTCTTT.

V usage is TRBV12-3 or TRBV12-4 and J usage is TRBJ2-1; perhaps D is TRBD1 or TRBD2 (8 bases each). Trimming shortened V by 8 bases and J by 1 base, and 18 bases separated the two germline ends. The CDR3 has 16 residues. The CDR3 region has the DNA TGTGCCAGCCGCCGGGGGGGACAGGTATCCTACAATGAGCAGTTCTTC. It yields the protein CASRRGGQVSYNEQFF.

V and J are TRBV9 and TRBJ1-2, with a possible D match to TRBD1 (5 bases). Trimming took 4 bases from V and 6 from J, leaving 16 bases between them. This CDR3 comprises 14 residues. Germline V gene data show CDR1 as SGDLS and CDR2 as YYNGEE. The CDR3 sequence is CASSPVEGFDGYTF. As DNA, the CDR3 is TGTGCCAGCAGCCCTGTCGAGGGGTTCGATGGCTACACCTTC.

This chain uses TRBV5-1 with TRBJ1-1; D not resolved. Germline-derived CDR1 and CDR2 are SGHRS and YFSETQ. CDR3 length equals 13 residues. With 0 bases removed from V and 6 bases from J, the gap between germline ends came to 9 bases. CDR3 in DNA: TGCGCCAGCAGCTTGGTGGCAACCGCTGAAGCTTTCTTT. Its protein is CASSLVATAEAFF.

The chain carries TRBV12-3 or TRBV12-4 and TRBJ2-5; D gene unclear. V was pared by 3 bases and J by 2 bases, with 13 bases between. The CDR3 consists of 15 residues. CDR3 bases: TGTGCCAGCAGTTTGGTGTATAGGGAACAAGAGACCCAGTACTTC. The encoded protein is CASSLVYREQETQYF.

There are many counts of this clonotype. The chain recombines TRBV27 with TRBJ2-7; TRBD1 or TRBD2 may be the D gene (5 bases each). Germline values: CDR1 MNHEY, CDR2 SMNVEV (reference sequence). The ends were cut back, 2 bases at V and 2 bases at J, with 13 bases in the middle. The CDR3 is made up of 15 amino acids. CDR3 coding DNA: TGTGCCAGCAGTTTACAGGGAGTTATCCCCTACGAGCAGTACTTC. It codes for CASSLQGVIPYEQYF.

V usage is TRBV5-1 and J usage is TRBJ2-7; D is undetermined. Trimming removed 0 bases from V and 7 bases from J, with 11 bases in between. Germline assignment: CDR1 SGHRS and CDR2 YFSETQ. The CDR3 is 13 residues long. Written as DNA, the CDR3 is TGCGCCAGCAGCTTGGCGGTCTACAATGAGCAGTACTTC. It is translated as CASSLAVYNEQYF.